This entry lists 2 T cell receptor beta chains sequenced from one sample in a study of PD-L1 blockade in urothelial cancer. Sequenced by immunoSEQ multiplex PCR; TCRdb stores in-frame clones only, minus some. In the table there are some 89,000 clones, more than 70% of which are singletons. Time point meaning: pretreatment peripheral blood. The sequencing here drew on PBMCs, taken around atezolizumab (anti-PD-L1) treatment. The receptors shown here come from a man aged 55 to 69 with urothelial cancer.

The V call is TRBV14, the J call TRBJ1-2, with TRBD1 as a possible D gene (5 bases). This CDR3 comprises 13 residues. Germline V gives CDR1 SGHDN, CDR2 FVKESK. V was cut by 2 bases and J by 5 bases, with 9 bases left in between. CDR3 bases: TGTGCCAGCAGCCAACAGGGCGGATATGGCTACACCTTC. Translation: CASSQQGGYGYTF.

The rearrangement joins TRBV4-3 to TRBJ2-1, with 8 bases aligning to TRBD2. The V and J ends lost 4 bases and 3 bases, in that order; junction bases with no gene match: 5. This CDR3 is built from 15 residues. Germline-derived CDR1 and CDR2 are LGHNA and YSLEER. The CDR3 DNA reads as TGCGCCAGCAGCCCCTCGAGCGGGGGCTACAATGAGCAGTTCTTC. Residues: CASSPSSGGYNEQFF.